The 29 T cell receptor beta chains below come from one sample, sequenced in a study of post-analysis software for immune sequencing data. Study-level results: Roughly five TRBV segments appeared more often in patients than in controls, and TRBV5-6, TRBV5-1 and TRBV20-1 were among these.

TCR beta libraries were prepared from cDNA with unique molecular identifiers. MiXCR, run by TCRdb on the PCR reads, gives a single entry per CDR3 protein. The sample lists about 210,000 distinct CDR3 sequences; 25% to 35% were seen once. Their antigens are not known. Sequenced sample: blood. The receptors stem from a girl aged 2 to 17 with multiple sclerosis.

As regards this clonotype: A read error is possible here, since a much larger clone lies one base away. This chain links TRBV6-2 or TRBV6-3 with TRBJ2-5, with D perhaps TRBD1 (6 bases). The CDR3 is 13 residues long. V shed 7 bases and J shed 11 bases, with 20 bases lying between them. CDR1 MNHEY and CDR2 SVGEGT come from the germline V gene. CDR3 sequence reads: CASTWVGAGEQYF. CDR3 nucleotides: TGTGCCAGCACTTGGGTGGGGGCCGGTGAGCAGTACTTC.

The genes are TRBV2 and TRBJ1-4; 7 bases line up with TRBD1. This CDR3 has 18 amino acids. V shed 0 bases, J shed 4 bases, and the junction held 11 bases outside the gene matches. Germline loops: CDR1 SNHLY, CDR2 FYNNEI. The CDR3 loop reads CASSEALLRDSFNEKLFF. CDR3 sequence (DNA): TGTGCCAGCAGTGAAGCGCTTCTCCGGGACAGCTTTAATGAAAAACTGTTTTTT. Based on the CDR3 plus reference TRBV2 and TRBJ1-4, the full variable domain is EPEVTQTPSHQVTQMGQEVILRCVPISNHLYFYWYRQILGQKVEFLVSFYNNEISEKSEIFDDQFSVERPDGSNFTLKIRSTKLEDSAMYFCASSEALLRDSFNEKLFFGSGTQLSVL.

The J gene is TRBJ2-1, the V gene TRBV10-3, with 8 bases identical to TRBD2. Germline trimming cut 4 bases from V and 7 bases from J; bases unmatched to any gene: 9. This CDR3 spans 15 amino acids. CDR1 ENHRY and CDR2 SYGVKD come from the germline V gene. CDR3: CAISGKAGVGNEQFF. CDR3 sequence (DNA): TGTGCCATCAGTGGGAAAGCGGGAGTGGGGAATGAGCAGTTCTTC.

This clonotype was observed a single time. One base away lies a much larger clone, so this may be a sequencing read error. V and J are TRBV5-1 and TRBJ1-2, with D maybe TRBD1 (6 bases). Germline-derived CDR1 and CDR2 are SGHRS and YFSETQ. CDR3 length: 12 residues. V lost 5 bases and J 7 bases, leaving 12 bases between the germline ends. The CDR3 bases are TGCGCCAGCAGACAACAGGGCTGTGGCTACACCTTC. Its translation: CASRQQGCGYTF.

Details on this clonotype: This clone may be a read error of a much larger clone one base away. The chain joins TRBV20-1 to TRBJ1-2, with no clear D. The CDR3 has 12 residues. Germline V gene data show CDR1 as DFQATT and CDR2 as SNEGSKA (reference sequence). The CDR3 region is CSASRAGYGCTF. CDR3 nucleotide sequence: TGCAGTGCTAGTAGGGCAGGATATGGCTGCACCTTC.

The table lists this clonotype with a count of one. The rearrangement links TRBV20-1 to TRBJ1-3; D is possibly TRBD1 (6 bases). Germline CDR1 reads DFQATT; CDR2 reads SNEGSKA (reference sequence). V lost 5 bases to trimming and J lost 0 bases, with 14 bases between them. CDR3 length: 15 residues. The CDR3 sequence is CSAFGQLISGNTIYF. CDR3 in DNA: TGCAGTGCTTTCGGACAGCTAATCTCTGGAAACACCATATATTTT.

This clonotype was recorded only once. At one end, the junction sequence differs from germline, possibly due to a read error. V and J are TRBV18 and TRBJ2-5; D is unresolved. CDR1 and CDR2 (germline): KGHSH, LQKENI. The CDR3 is made up of 15 amino acids. CDR3 sequence: CTSSPSAGDQETQYF. As DNA, the CDR3 is TGTACCAGCTCACCTTCGGCAGGAGACCAAGAGACCCAGTACTTC.

V gene TRBV28 combines with J gene TRBJ1-6; a possible D gene is TRBD1 (6 bases). With 6 bases removed from V and 10 bases from J, the gap between germline ends came to 16 bases. CDR3 size: 14 residues. Germline loops: CDR1 MDHEN, CDR2 SYDVKM. For the CDR3, the DNA is TGTGCCAGCAGGCAGAACAGGGAGATATCACCCCTCCACTTT. Translating gives CASRQNREISPLHF.

The chain has TRBV7-9 and TRBJ2-1; D is uncertain. The CDR3 is made up of 13 amino acids. Germline CDR1 and CDR2: SEHNR and FQNEAQ (reference sequence). Trimming shortened V by 0 bases and J by 8 bases, and 8 bases separated the two germline ends. The chain's CDR3 is CASSLAEDDEQFF. The CDR3 bases are TGTGCCAGCAGCTTAGCAGAGGACGATGAGCAGTTCTTC.

This clonotype was detected ten times or more. This chain links TRBV15 with TRBJ2-7; D not certain. Germline loops: CDR1 LNHNV, CDR2 YYDKDF (reference sequence). Trimming pared 0 bases from V and 2 bases from J, leaving 2 bases between. CDR3 length equals 12 residues. The CDR3 sequence: CATSRDPYEQYF. The CDR3 coding sequence is TGTGCCACCAGCAGAGATCCCTACGAGCAGTACTTC.

This clonotype occurred many times. V and J are TRBV29-1 and TRBJ2-5, with D possibly being TRBD1 (8 bases). CDR3 length: 15 residues. Trimming removed 6 bases from V and 4 bases from J, with 21 bases in between. Germline V lookup: CDR1 SQVTM, CDR2 ANQGSEA. The CDR3 DNA sequence: TGCAGCGTCGCGGGCTCAAACAGGGGGGGAGAGACCCAGTACTTC. It is translated as CSVAGSNRGGETQYF.

This chain links TRBV7-2 with TRBJ1-2, with D tentatively TRBD1 (6 bases). The CDR3 length is 17 residues. CDR1 SGHTA and CDR2 FQGNSA come from the germline V gene. V was cut by 1 base and J by 4 bases, with 19 bases left in between. In nucleotides, the CDR3 is TGTGCCAGCAGCTTAGTTCGGGCACAGGGATTCTTCTATGGCTACACCTTC. This translates into CASSLVRAQGFFYGYTF.

In this sample, this clonotype turned up many times. This sequence joins TRBV5-1 and TRBJ2-1, with D possibly matching TRBD2 (6 bases). CDR1 is SGHRS and CDR2 is YFSETQ in the germline V gene. V dropped 3 bases and J dropped 0 bases, with 13 bases sitting between them. This CDR3 comprises 16 residues. For the CDR3, the DNA is TGCGCCAGCAGCTCGGGGGACTCAAGCTCCTACAATGAGCAGTTCTTC. This encodes CASSSGDSSSYNEQFF.

The CDR3 sequence is CASSLGRGPKSYEQYF. In DNA form, the CDR3 reads TGTGCCAGCAGTTTAGGGAGGGGGCCGAAGTCCTACGAGCAGTACTTC. V usage is TRBV27 and J usage is TRBJ2-7, with D perhaps given as TRBD1 or TRBD2 (7 bases each). This CDR3 region has 16 residues. Looked up from germline, CDR1 is MNHEY and CDR2 is SMNVEV (reference sequence). V lost 2 bases, J lost 1 base, and 15 bases lay in between.

This clonotype was detected only a few times. This sequence joins TRBV7-9 and TRBJ2-3; TRBD2 matches at 10 bases. Per the germline V gene, CDR1 is SEHNR and CDR2 is FQNEAQ (reference sequence). The length of the CDR3 is 17 residues. V was pared by 5 bases and J by 4 bases, with 12 bases of the junction left unmatched. The DNA of the CDR3 is TGTGCCAGCAGCACCCGGACTAGCGGTCCAGGGGCAGATACGCAGTATTTT. Its protein product is CASSTRTSGPGADTQYF.

The sample holds a few counts of this clonotype. CDR3 residues: CASSEEAGLSNQPQHF. As DNA, the CDR3 is TGTGCCAGCAGTGAAGAGGCAGGGCTTAGCAATCAGCCCCAGCATTTT. The V gene is TRBV2, the J gene TRBJ1-5, with D maybe TRBD1 (5 bases). V was pared by 1 base and J by 0 bases, with 10 bases between. This CDR3 spans 16 amino acids. CDR1 SNHLY and CDR2 FYNNEI come from the germline V gene.

This clonotype was detected many times. The chain couples TRBV7-9 to TRBJ2-3, with D maybe TRBD1 (6 bases). This CDR3 comprises 14 residues. Trimming removed 7 bases from V and 0 bases from J, with 11 bases in between. Germline V lookup: CDR1 SEHNR, CDR2 FQNEAQ (reference sequence). The CDR3 nucleotides read TGTGCCAGCAACCAGGGGATCAGCACAGATACGCAGTATTTT. This sequence encodes CASNQGISTDTQYF.

This clonotype came up a few times. The V gene is TRBV7-9, the J gene TRBJ2-7, with D perhaps matching TRBD1 or TRBD2 (6 bases each). Germline assignment: CDR1 SEHNR and CDR2 FQNEAQ (reference sequence). The V gene lost 3 bases and the J gene lost 10 bases, with 16 bases spanning the gap. CDR3 length: 13 residues. CDR3 loop: CASSLGQGEAQYF. CDR3 DNA: TGTGCCAGCAGCTTGGGACAAGGGGAGGCCCAGTACTTC.

J is TRBJ2-1 and V is TRBV18; D may be TRBD1 (5 bases). Trimming stripped 6 bases from V and 8 bases from J, with 11 bases between. Germline loops: CDR1 KGHSH, CDR2 LQKENI. This CDR3 has 12 amino acids. This chain's CDR3 is CASSPRADEQFF. CDR3 coding DNA: TGTGCCAGCTCGCCCAGGGCCGATGAGCAGTTCTTC.

Concerning this clonotype: Sequence at one end of the junction differs from germline and may be a read error. The chain combines TRBV5-1 with TRBJ1-5; no clear D gene. The CDR3 has 14 amino acids. Germline lookup yields CDR1 SGHRS and CDR2 YFSETQ. CDR3 region: CVSSLEGGNQPQHF. The CDR3 region has the DNA TGCGTCAGCAGCTTGGAGGGAGGCAATCAGCCCCAGCATTTT.

This clonotype was seen ten or more times. The chain uses TRBV29-1 and TRBJ2-5; a weak D match, TRBD1 (5 bases). CDR3 size: 13 residues. The V end was cut by 8 bases, the J end by 6 bases, with 19 bases between. The V gene's germline CDR1 is SQVTM and CDR2 ANQGSEA. CDR3 in DNA: TGCAGCCTCCTAGTCCAGGGTGGGAAGACCCAGTACTTC. Protein product: CSLLVQGGKTQYF.

Comment on this clonotype: This sequence may be a read error, since a much larger clone differs from it by one base. The rearrangement links TRBV5-1 to TRBJ1-4, with unresolved D. Germline lookup yields CDR1 SGHRS and CDR2 YFSETQ. This CDR3 region has 14 residues. DNA of the CDR3: TGCGCCAGCAGCCTAGGGATGGGCGAATGGAAACGGTTTTTT. Translation gives CASSLGMGEWKRFF.

About this clonotype: The junction shows a germline mismatch at one end, possibly a read error. J is TRBJ1-1 and V is TRBV29-1; the D gene is possibly TRBD1 (6 bases). This CDR3 is 12 amino acids long. CDR1 is SQVTM and CDR2 is ANQGSEA in the germline V gene. Here the CDR3 reads CSVLDRNTETFF. The CDR3 DNA follows: TGCAGCGTTTTAGACAGGAACACTGAAACTTTCTTT.

This chain connects TRBV15 to TRBJ1-5; TRBD1 matches 7 bases. This CDR3 region has 17 residues. The germline CDR1 and CDR2 sequences are LNHNV and YYDKDF (reference sequence). Trimming at V came to 3 bases and at J to 0 bases, leaving 8 bases not matched to a gene. CDR3 residues: CATSRRVGQISNQPQHF. The CDR3, as DNA: TGTGCCACCAGCAGGAGGGTGGGACAGATTAGCAATCAGCCCCAGCATTTT.

This clonotype was detected only a few times. Compared with germline, one end of the junction differs, possibly owing to a read error. The chain employs TRBV5-1 and TRBJ2-5, with D possibly TRBD2 on 6 matching bases. CDR3 size: 16 residues. Per the germline V gene, CDR1 is SGHRS and CDR2 is YFSETQ. The chain's CDR3 is CTSSLSSGPLRETQYF. The DNA of the CDR3 is TGCACCAGCAGCTTGAGTAGCGGCCCGTTAAGAGAGACCCAGTACTTC.

This clonotype turned up a few times. V usage is TRBV5-1 and J usage is TRBJ2-7; possible D gene TRBD2, 5 bases. CDR1 and CDR2 from the germline V gene are SGHRS and YFSETQ. V dropped 4 bases and J dropped 5 bases, with 13 bases sitting between them. The CDR3 is 13 residues long. CDR3 DNA sequence: TGCGCCAGCAGCACCGAGGGAGTCAACGAGCAGTACTTC. Protein: CASSTEGVNEQYF.

In its sample, this clonotype was seen a few times. V usage is TRBV30 and J usage is TRBJ1-5; D is perhaps TRBD1 (5 bases). CDR1 is GTSNPN and CDR2 is SVGIG in the germline V gene (reference sequence). The V end was cut by 2 bases, the J end by 6 bases, with 8 bases between. The CDR3 runs to 12 residues. In nucleotides, the CDR3 is TGTGCCTGGAGTTGGGGCGGTCAGCCCCAGCATTTT. Translated: CAWSWGGQPQHF. Drawing the rest from reference TRBV30 and TRBJ1-5, the complete variable domain is SQTIHQWPATLVQPVGSPLSLECTVEGTSNPNLYWYRQAAGRGLQLLFYSVGIGQISSEVPQNLSASRPQDRQFILSSKKLLLSDSGFYLCAWSWGGQPQHFGDGTRLSIL.

The chain combines TRBV20-1 with TRBJ2-3; D possibly corresponds to TRBD2 (6 bases). CDR1 DFQATT and CDR2 SNEGSKA come from the germline V gene (reference sequence). Trimming left V 0 bases short and J 5 bases short, with 21 bases between. The CDR3 covers 17 residues. The CDR3 sequence: CSARDAGTAKGEDTQYF. CDR3 nucleotide sequence: TGCAGTGCTAGAGATGCCGGGACTGCAAAAGGAGAAGATACGCAGTATTTT.

This clonotype was picked up a small number of times. For the CDR3, the DNA is TGTGCCTGGAGTAGTTGGGGGAACTATGGCTACACCTTC. Translated, it gives CAWSSWGNYGYTF. The chain links TRBV30 to TRBJ1-2, with D perhaps matching TRBD1 (5 bases). The germline V gene has CDR1 GTSNPN and CDR2 SVGIG (reference sequence). Trimming removed 2 bases at V and 2 bases at J, with 9 bases between. The CDR3 is made up of 13 amino acids. The variable domain in full, with the rest retrieved from reference TRBV30 and TRBJ1-2, is SQTIHQWPATLVQPVGSPLSLECTVEGTSNPNLYWYRQAAGRGLQLLFYSVGIGQISSEVPQNLSASRPQDRQFILSSKKLLLSDSGFYLCAWSSWGNYGYTFGSGTRLTVV.